The 11 T cell receptor beta chains presented below share a single source sample, sequenced in a study of CD8 T cells in ankylosing spondylitis. Using its own MiXCR run on the 5' RACE reads, TCRdb lists one record per CDR3 protein. Of roughly 250,000 distinct CDR3 sequences in the sample, about 10% are singletons; the top ten hold 2.5% to 3%. Sequencing was carried out using blood, either unsorted or a sorted T cell fraction (not recorded which). The receptor source for this set is a male donor with ankylosing spondylitis or in good health (not recorded which).

This clonotype was observed at least ten times. V gene TRBV5-1 combines with J gene TRBJ2-7, with a possible D match to TRBD1 (5 bases). Between the trimmed V and J ends, which lost 2 bases and 4 bases, there was a span of 10 bases. This CDR3 has 13 amino acids. Germline V gene data show CDR1 as SGHRS and CDR2 as YFSETQ. CDR3 region: CASSFRVEYEQYF. In DNA form, the CDR3 reads TGCGCCAGCAGCTTCAGGGTTGAGTACGAGCAGTACTTC.

In its sample, this clonotype was seen many times. J is TRBJ2-3 and V is TRBV7-2; the match to TRBD1 covers 9 bases. The CDR3 is made up of 15 amino acids. Germline trimming cut 1 base from V and 4 bases from J; bases unmatched to any gene: 3. Germline-derived CDR1 and CDR2 are SGHTA and FQGNSA. The CDR3 region has the DNA TGTGCCAGCAGCTTAGAGTGGGACAGGGCAGATACGCAGTATTTT. Residues: CASSLEWDRADTQYF.

The table lists this clonotype with many counts. The rearrangement links TRBV6-5 to TRBJ1-4; 11 bases are a match to TRBD1. The CDR3 covers 13 residues. V lost 4 bases and J lost 12; bases outside the gene matches: 4. The germline V gene has CDR1 MNHEY and CDR2 SVGAGI. The CDR3 loop reads CASSWGQGVQLFF. The CDR3 nucleotides are TGTGCCAGCAGTTGGGGACAGGGGGTACAACTGTTTTTT.

This clonotype was counted a few times. This chain uses TRBV5-1 with TRBJ2-6, with a weak D call TRBD2 (6 bases). CDR1 and CDR2 from the germline V gene are SGHRS and YFSETQ. CDR3 size: 18 residues. V was clipped by 2 bases and J by 0 bases, with 15 bases between them. DNA of the CDR3: TGCGCCAGCAGCTTAAGCGGGTTGCTAACCTCTGGGGCCAACGTCCTGACTTTC. Translated, it gives CASSLSGLLTSGANVLTF.

This clonotype has just a few counts. The V and J genes are TRBV6-1 and TRBJ1-1; the match to TRBD1 covers 8 bases. Germline V CDR1 and CDR2: MNHNS, SASEGT. The CDR3 is 14 amino acids. The J segment lost 5 bases and the V segment lost 6 bases, leaving 8 bases of the junction unmatched. DNA for the CDR3: TGTGCCAGCAGGCCACAGGGGGAATGGACTGAAGCTTTCTTT. It specifies CASRPQGEWTEAFF.

The chain has TRBV7-6 and TRBJ2-2; 13 nucleotides agree with TRBD2. J was trimmed by 9 bases and V by 4 bases; bases with no gene match: 11. The CDR3 loop spans 17 amino acids. The germline CDR1 and CDR2 sequences are SGHVS and FNYEAQ. CDR3 DNA: TGTGCCAGCAGCTCCCTGCGACTAGCGGGAGGATCCCGGGAGCTGTTTTTT. It is translated as CASSSLRLAGGSRELFF.

This clonotype appeared many times. The rearrangement links TRBV20-1 to TRBJ2-3; D unclear. Trimming took 1 base from V and 2 from J, leaving 13 bases between them. The CDR3 spans 15 residues. Looked up from germline, CDR1 is DFQATT and CDR2 is SNEGSKA (reference sequence). CDR3 nucleotide sequence: TGCAGTGCTAGAGCCGGACCGGGCCTCACAGATACGCAGTATTTT. It yields the protein CSARAGPGLTDTQYF.

At least ten counts were recorded for this clonotype. The CDR3 sequence: CASSGLASSYNEQFF. The CDR3 DNA sequence: TGCGCCAGCAGCGGCCTAGCGTCTTCCTACAATGAGCAGTTCTTC. The J gene is TRBJ2-1, the V gene TRBV5-1, with TRBD2 as a possible D gene (6 bases). Trimming stripped 4 bases from V and 1 base from J, with 12 bases between. This CDR3 has 15 amino acids. Germline-derived CDR1 and CDR2 are SGHRS and YFSETQ.

This clonotype was counted at least ten times. The V gene is TRBV2, the J gene TRBJ2-7, with D perhaps matching TRBD2 (5 bases). Trimming left V 4 bases short and J 3 bases short, with 7 bases between. CDR3 length equals 12 residues. Germline CDR1 SNHLY, CDR2 FYNNEI. The CDR3, as DNA: TGTGCCAGCAGTGGGACTGGCTACGAGCAGTACTTC. This sequence encodes CASSGTGYEQYF. The full variable domain, in which reference TRBV2 and TRBJ2-7 provide the parts outside the CDR3, is EPEVTQTPSHQVTQMGQEVILRCVPISNHLYFYWYRQILGQKVEFLVSFYNNEISEKSEIFDDQFSVERPDGSNFTLKIRSTKLEDSAMYFCASSGTGYEQYFGPGTRLTVT.

This clonotype was seen at least ten times. The chain links TRBV6-1 to TRBJ2-3; 8 bases match TRBD2. V gave up 8 bases and J gave up 0 bases; unmatched junction bases: 7. Looked up from germline, CDR1 is MNHNS and CDR2 is SASEGT. The CDR3 is 15 amino acids. CDR3 amino acids: CASEVLAGSTDTQYF. The CDR3 DNA follows: TGTGCCAGCGAGGTTCTAGCGGGTAGCACAGATACGCAGTATTTT.

The table lists this clonotype with many counts. The junction does not match germline at one end; this may be a read error. V usage is TRBV12-3 or TRBV12-4 and J usage is TRBJ1-2, with 9 bases fitting TRBD1. The CDR3 has 12 residues. DNA for the CDR3: TGTGCCAGCAGCCCTCGAGGGGACAGGGCCTACTTC. It yields the protein CASSPRGDRAYF.